A single sample is the source of the 2 T cell receptor beta chains below, sequenced in a study of CD8 T cells in ankylosing spondylitis. From the 5' RACE reads, TCRdb called clonotypes with MiXCR, one entry per CDR3 protein. The repertoire holds about 140,000 distinct CDR3 sequences, with 30% to 35% as singletons. The sequenced sample consisted of synovial fluid, either unsorted or a sorted T cell fraction (not recorded which). The receptor source for this set is a male donor with ankylosing spondylitis.

The chain is built from TRBV28 and TRBJ2-7, with D perhaps given as TRBD1 or TRBD2 (6 bases each). This CDR3 is 12 amino acids long. Trimming cost V 3 bases and J 8 bases, with 11 bases left between them. Germline V gives CDR1 MDHEN, CDR2 SYDVKM. CDR3 loop: CASSLVGGKQYF. Here the CDR3 DNA reads TGTGCCAGCAGTTTGGTGGGGGGCAAGCAGTACTTC.

In its sample, this clonotype was seen once. The J gene is TRBJ1-2, the V gene TRBV7-9, with 7 bases aligning to TRBD1. The CDR3 has 14 amino acids. Germline CDR1 reads SEHNR; CDR2 reads FQNEAQ (reference sequence). The ends lost 5 bases at V and 4 bases at J; junction bases unmatched: 7. This CDR3 reads CASSPQGVSYGYTF. CDR3 DNA: TGTGCCAGCAGCCCTCAGGGGGTCAGCTATGGCTACACCTTC.